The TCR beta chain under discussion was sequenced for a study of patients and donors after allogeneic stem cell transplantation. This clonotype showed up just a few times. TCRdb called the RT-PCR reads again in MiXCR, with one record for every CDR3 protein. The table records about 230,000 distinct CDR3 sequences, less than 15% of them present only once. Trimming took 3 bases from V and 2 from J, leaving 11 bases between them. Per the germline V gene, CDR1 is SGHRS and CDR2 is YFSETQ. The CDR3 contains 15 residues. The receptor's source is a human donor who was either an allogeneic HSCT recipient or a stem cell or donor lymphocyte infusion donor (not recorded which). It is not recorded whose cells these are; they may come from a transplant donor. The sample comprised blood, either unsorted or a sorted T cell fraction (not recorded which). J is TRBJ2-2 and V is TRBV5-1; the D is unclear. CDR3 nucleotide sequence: TGCGCCAGCAGCTATAGGACGGTTAACACCGGGGAGCTGTTTTTT. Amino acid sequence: CASSYRTVNTGELFF.